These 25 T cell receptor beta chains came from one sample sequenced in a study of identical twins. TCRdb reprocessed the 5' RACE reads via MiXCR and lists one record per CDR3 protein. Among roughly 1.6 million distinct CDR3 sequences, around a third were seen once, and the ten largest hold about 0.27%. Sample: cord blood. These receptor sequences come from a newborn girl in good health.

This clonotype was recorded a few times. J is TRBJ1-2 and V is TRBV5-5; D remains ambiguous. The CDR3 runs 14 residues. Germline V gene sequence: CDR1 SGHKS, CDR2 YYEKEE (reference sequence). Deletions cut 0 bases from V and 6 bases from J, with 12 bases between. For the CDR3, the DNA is TGTGCCAGCAGCTTGGTGGGCAGTTTCGATGGCTACACCTTC. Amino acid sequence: CASSLVGSFDGYTF.

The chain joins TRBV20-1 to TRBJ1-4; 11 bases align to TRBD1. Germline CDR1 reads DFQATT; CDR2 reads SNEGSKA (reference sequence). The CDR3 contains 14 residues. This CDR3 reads CRVGQGATNEKLFF. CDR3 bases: TGCAGGGTAGGACAGGGGGCGACTAATGAAAAACTGTTTTTT.

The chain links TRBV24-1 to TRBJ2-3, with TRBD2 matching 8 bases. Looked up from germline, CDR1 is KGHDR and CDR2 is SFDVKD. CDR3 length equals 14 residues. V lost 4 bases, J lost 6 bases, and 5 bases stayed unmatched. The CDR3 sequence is CATSETSAHDTQYF. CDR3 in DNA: TGTGCCACCAGTGAGACTAGCGCGCATGATACGCAGTATTTT.

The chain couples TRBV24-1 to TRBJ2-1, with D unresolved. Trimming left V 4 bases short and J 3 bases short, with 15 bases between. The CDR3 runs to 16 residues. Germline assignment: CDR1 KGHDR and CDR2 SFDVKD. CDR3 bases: TGTGCCACCAGTGACACCGGGTCCGGCGACTACAATGAGCAGTTCTTC. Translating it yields CATSDTGSGDYNEQFF.

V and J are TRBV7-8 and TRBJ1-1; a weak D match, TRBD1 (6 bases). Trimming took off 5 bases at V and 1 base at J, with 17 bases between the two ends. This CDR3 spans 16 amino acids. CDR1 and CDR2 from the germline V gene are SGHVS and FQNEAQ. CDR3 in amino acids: CASSPQGYGGNTEAFF. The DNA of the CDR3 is TGTGCCAGCAGCCCCCAGGGGTACGGTGGGAACACTGAAGCTTTCTTT.

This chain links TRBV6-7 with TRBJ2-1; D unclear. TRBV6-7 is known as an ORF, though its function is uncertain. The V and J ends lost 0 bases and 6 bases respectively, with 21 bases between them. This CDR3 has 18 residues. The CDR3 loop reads CASSYSGLGPPVINEQFF. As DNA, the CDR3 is TGTGCCAGCAGTTACTCGGGGTTAGGACCTCCAGTGATCAATGAGCAGTTCTTC.

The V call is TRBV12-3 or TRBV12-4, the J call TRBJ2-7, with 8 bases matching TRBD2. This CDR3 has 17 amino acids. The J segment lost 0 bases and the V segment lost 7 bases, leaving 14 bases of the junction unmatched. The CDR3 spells CASILPYNSGASYEQYF. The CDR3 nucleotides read TGTGCCAGCATCTTGCCCTATAATAGCGGGGCCTCCTACGAGCAGTACTTC.

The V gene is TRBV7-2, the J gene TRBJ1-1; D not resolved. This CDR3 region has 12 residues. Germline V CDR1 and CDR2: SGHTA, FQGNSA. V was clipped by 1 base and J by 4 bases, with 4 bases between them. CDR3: CASSLVSTEAFF. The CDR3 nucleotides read TGTGCCAGCAGCTTAGTCAGCACTGAAGCTTTCTTT.

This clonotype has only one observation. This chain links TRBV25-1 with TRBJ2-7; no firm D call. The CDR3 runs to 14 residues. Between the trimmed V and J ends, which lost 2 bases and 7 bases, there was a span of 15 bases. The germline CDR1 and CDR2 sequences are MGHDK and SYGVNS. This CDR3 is CASSETDSYNEQYF. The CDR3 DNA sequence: TGTGCCAGCAGTGAAACGGATTCCTACAATGAGCAGTACTTC.

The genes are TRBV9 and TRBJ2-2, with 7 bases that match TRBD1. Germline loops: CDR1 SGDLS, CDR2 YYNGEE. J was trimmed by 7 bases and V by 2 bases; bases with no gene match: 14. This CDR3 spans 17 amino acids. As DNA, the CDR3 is TGTGCCAGCAGCGTTGACCTTACCCAGGGGGTCAGCGGGGAGCTGTTTTTT. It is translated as CASSVDLTQGVSGELFF.

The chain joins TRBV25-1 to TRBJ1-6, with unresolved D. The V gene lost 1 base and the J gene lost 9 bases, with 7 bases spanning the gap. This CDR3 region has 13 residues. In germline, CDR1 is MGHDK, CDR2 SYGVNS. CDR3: CASSELNSSPLHF. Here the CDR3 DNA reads TGTGCCAGCAGTGAATTGAATAGTTCACCCCTCCACTTT.

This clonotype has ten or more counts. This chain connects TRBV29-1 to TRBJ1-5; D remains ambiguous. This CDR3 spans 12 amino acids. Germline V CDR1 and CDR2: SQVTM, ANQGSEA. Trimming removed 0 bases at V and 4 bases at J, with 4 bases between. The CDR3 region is CSVEDGNQPQHF. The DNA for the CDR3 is TGCAGCGTTGAAGATGGGAATCAGCCCCAGCATTTT. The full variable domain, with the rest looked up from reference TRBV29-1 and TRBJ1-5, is SAVISQKPSRDICQRGTSLTIQCQVDSQVTMMFWYRQQPGQSLTLIATANQGSEATYESGFVIDKFPISRPNLTFSTLTVSNMSPEDSSIYLCSVEDGNQPQHFGDGTRLSIL.

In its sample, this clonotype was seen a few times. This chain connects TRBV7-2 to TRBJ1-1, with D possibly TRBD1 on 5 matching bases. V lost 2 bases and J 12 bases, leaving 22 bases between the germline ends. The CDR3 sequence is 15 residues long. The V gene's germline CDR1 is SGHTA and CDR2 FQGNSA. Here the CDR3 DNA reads TGTGCCAGCAGCTTACGGAGGCTGGGGGGGAAGGAGACTTTCTTT. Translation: CASSLRRLGGKETFF.

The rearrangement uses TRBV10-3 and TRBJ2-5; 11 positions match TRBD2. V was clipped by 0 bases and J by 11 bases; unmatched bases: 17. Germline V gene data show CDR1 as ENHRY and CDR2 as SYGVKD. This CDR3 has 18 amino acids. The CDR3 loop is CAISESASGGSSYNEQYF. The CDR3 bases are TGTGCCATCAGTGAGTCGGCTAGCGGGGGGAGCTCCTACAATGAGCAGTACTTC.

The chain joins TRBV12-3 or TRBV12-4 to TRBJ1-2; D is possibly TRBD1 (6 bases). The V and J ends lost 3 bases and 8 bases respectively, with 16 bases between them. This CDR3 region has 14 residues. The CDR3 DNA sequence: TGTGCCAGCAGTTTCTCCCAGGGGTTGGGGGGCTACACCTTC. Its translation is CASSFSQGLGGYTF.

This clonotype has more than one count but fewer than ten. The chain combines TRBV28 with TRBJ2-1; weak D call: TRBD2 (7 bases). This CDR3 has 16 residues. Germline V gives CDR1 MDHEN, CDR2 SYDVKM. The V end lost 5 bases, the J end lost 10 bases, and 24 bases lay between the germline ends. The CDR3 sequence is CASSRPWGGLFLEQFF. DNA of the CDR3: TGTGCCAGCAGTCGACCTTGGGGGGGGCTGTTCTTAGAGCAGTTCTTC.

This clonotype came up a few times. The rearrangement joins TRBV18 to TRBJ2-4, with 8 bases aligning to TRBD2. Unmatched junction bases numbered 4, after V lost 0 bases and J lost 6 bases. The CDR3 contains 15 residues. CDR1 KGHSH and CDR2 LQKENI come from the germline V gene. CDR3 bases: TGTGCCAGCTCACCACCGGGGACTAGTAGAAACATTCAGTACTTC. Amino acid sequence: CASSPPGTSRNIQYF.

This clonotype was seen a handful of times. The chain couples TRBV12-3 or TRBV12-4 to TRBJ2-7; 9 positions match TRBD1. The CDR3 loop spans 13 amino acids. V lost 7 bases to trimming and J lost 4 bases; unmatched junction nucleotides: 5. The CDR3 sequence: CASKDRGGYEQYF. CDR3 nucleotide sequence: TGTGCCAGCAAGGACAGGGGTGGTTACGAGCAGTACTTC.

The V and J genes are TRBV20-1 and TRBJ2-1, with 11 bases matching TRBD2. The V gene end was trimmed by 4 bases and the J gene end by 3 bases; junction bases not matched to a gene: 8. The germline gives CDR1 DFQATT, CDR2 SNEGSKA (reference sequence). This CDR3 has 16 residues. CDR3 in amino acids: CSATKLAGAIYNEQFF. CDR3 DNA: TGCAGTGCTACGAAACTAGCGGGGGCCATCTACAATGAGCAGTTCTTC.

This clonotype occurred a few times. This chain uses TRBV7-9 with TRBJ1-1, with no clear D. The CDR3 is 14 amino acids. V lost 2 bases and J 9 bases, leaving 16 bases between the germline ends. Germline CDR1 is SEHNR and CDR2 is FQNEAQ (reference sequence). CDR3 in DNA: TGTGCCAGCAGCTTAAAATCAGCGGTGGGCAAAGCTTTCTTT. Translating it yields CASSLKSAVGKAFF.

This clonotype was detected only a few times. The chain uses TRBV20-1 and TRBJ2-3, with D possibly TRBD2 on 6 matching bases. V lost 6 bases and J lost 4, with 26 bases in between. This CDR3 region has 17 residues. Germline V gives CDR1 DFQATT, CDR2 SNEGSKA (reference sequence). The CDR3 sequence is CSAPPRWRAVNPDTQYF. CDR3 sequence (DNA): TGCAGTGCCCCTCCGAGGTGGAGGGCAGTAAACCCAGATACGCAGTATTTT.

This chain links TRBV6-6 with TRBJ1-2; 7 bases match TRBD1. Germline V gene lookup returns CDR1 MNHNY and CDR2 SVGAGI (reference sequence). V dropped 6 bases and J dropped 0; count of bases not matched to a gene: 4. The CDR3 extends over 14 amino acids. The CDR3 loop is CASRTGTANYGYTF. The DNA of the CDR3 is TGTGCCAGCAGAACCGGGACAGCTAACTATGGCTACACCTTC.

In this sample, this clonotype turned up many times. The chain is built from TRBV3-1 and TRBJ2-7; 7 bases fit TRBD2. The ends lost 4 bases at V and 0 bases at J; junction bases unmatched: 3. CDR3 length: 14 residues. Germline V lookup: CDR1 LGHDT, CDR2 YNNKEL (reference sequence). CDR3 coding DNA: TGTGCCAGCAGCCTTCGACTAGCCTCCTACGAGCAGTACTTC. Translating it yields CASSLRLASYEQYF.

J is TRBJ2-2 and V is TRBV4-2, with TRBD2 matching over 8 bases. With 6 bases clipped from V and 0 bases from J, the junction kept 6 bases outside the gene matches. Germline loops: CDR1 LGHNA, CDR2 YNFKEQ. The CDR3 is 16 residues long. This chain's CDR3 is CASSLSGGANTGELFF. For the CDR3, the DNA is TGTGCCAGCAGTTTGAGCGGGGGAGCGAACACCGGGGAGCTGTTTTTT.

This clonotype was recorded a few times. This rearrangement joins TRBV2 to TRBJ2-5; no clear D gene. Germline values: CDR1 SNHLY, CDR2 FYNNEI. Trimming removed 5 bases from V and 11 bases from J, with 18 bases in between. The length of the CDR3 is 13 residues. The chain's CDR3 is CASSWMGYNEQYF. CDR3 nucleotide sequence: TGTGCCAGCAGTTGGATGGGATACAATGAGCAGTACTTC.